This T cell receptor (beta chain) was sequenced for a study of regulatory T cells in long-lasting Graves disease. Time point denoted: newly diagnosed GD, antithyroid drugs for less than 3 months. There was RNA extracted from PBMCs, and the TCR library was made from it. American Thyroid Association guidelines defined Graves' disease diagnosis. Notes on the study in general: Thyroid tissue went unstudied; only peripheral blood was examined. Among samples with persistent disease, TRBV28, TRBJ1-2 and TRBJ2-5 were favored. Patients whose Graves' disease persisted exhibited lower TCR diversity than those newly diagnosed.

This clonotype was detected many times. Its cognate antigen is unknown. The V and J ends lost 1 base and 4 bases respectively, with 1 base between them. Per germline, CDR1 KGHDR and CDR2 SFDVKD. The CDR3 covers 12 residues. Assembly of TCR beta libraries relied on iRepertoire HTBI primers together with Arm-PCR of CDR3 regions. One entry per CDR3 protein results from TCRdb running MiXCR on the multiplex PCR reads. The sample has under 300,000 distinct CDR3 sequences; around 16% are singletons. V is TRBV24-1 and J is TRBJ1-5; D ambiguous. The receptor's source is a female donor with Graves disease. Sequencing used peripheral blood mononuclear cells (PBMCs), obtained at new diagnosis, from a patient treated with antithyroid drugs. The CDR3 protein is CATSDFNQPQHF. CDR3 sequence (DNA): TGTGCCACCAGTGATTTTAATCAGCCCCAGCATTTT.